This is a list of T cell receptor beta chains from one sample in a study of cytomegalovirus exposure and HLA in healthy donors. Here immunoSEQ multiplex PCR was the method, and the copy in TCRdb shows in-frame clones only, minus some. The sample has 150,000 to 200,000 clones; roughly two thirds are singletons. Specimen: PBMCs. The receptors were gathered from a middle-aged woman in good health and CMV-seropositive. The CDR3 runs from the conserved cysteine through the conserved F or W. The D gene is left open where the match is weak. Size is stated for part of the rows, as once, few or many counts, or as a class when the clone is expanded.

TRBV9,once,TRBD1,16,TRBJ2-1,TGTGCCAGCAACGAACGGGGGGACAGGGGGTATAATGAGCAGTTCTTC,CASNERGDRGYNEQFF
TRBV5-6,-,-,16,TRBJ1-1,TGTGCCAGCAGCCAAGTGGGGGCGGTAGGGGACACTGAAGCTTTCTTT,CASSQVGAVGDTEAFF
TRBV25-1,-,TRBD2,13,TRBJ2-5,TGTGCCAGCAGGACTAGCGGGAAAGAGACCCAGTACTTC,CASRTSGKETQYF
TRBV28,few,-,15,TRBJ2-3,TGTGCCAGCAGTTTCAGGGTCTCGAGGACAGATACGCAGTATTTT,CASSFRVSRTDTQYF
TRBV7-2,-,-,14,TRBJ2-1,TGTGCCAGCAGTCCACAGGGAACCTACAATGAGCAGTTCTTC,CASSPQGTYNEQFF
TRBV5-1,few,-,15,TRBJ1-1,TGCGCCAGCAGCTTGGATGTAGGGGGAAGGACTGAAGCTTTCTTT,CASSLDVGGRTEAFF
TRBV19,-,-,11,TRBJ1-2,TGTGCCAGTAGGGAGGCACATGGCTACACCTTC,CASREAHGYTF
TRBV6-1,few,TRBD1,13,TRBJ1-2,TGTGCCAGCAGCCGGGGACAGGGTGATGGCTACACCTTC,CASSRGQGDGYTF
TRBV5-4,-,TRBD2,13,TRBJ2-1,TGTGCCCTGAGGACTAGCGGGGACAATGAGCAGTTCTTC,CALRTSGDNEQFF
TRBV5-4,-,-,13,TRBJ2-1,TGTGCCAGCAGCTTGGTACGGGACAATGAGCAGTTCTTC,CASSLVRDNEQFF
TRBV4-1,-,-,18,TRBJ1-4,TGCGCCAGCAGCCAAGAGATTTTGCGGGGACGAGTCAATGAAAAACTGTTTTTT,CASSQEILRGRVNEKLFF
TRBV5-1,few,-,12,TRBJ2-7,TGCGCCAGCAGGACTCAAACCTACGAGCAGTACTTC,CASRTQTYEQYF
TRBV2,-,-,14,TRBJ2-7,TGTGCCAGCAGCCTTCAGTGGAGGTTGAACGAGCAGTACTTC,CASSLQWRLNEQYF
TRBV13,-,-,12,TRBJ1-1,TGTGCCAGCACTACAGGAGGGGCTGAAGCTTTCTTT,CASTTGGAEAFF